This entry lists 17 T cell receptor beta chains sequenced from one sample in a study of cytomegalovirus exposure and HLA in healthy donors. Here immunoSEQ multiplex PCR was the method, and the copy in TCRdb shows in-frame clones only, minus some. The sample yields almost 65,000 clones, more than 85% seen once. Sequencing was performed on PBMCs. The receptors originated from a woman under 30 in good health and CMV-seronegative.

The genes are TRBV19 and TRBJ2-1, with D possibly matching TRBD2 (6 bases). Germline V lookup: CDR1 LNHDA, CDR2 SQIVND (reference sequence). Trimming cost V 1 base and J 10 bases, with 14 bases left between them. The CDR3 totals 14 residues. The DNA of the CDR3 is TGTGCCAGTAGTATAGTAACGGGAGTACGAGAGCAGTTCTTC. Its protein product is CASSIVTGVREQFF.

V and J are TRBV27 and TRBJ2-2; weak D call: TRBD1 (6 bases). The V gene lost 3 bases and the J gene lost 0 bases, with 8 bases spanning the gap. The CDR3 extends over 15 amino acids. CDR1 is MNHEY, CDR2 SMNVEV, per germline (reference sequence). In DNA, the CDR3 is TGTGCCAGCAGTTTCGGACAGACGAACACCGGGGAGCTGTTTTTT. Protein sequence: CASSFGQTNTGELFF.

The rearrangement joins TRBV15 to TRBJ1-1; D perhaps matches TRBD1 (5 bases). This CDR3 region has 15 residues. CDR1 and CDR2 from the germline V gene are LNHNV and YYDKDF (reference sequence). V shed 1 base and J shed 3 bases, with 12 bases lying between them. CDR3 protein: CATSRAPGRDTEAFF. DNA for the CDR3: TGTGCCACCAGCAGAGCCCCAGGGAGGGACACTGAAGCTTTCTTT.

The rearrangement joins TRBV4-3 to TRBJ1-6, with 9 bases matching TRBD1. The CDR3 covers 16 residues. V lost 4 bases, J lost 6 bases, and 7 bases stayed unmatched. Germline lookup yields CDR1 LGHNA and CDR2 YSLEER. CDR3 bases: TGCGCCAGCAGCCGAATCATGGACAGGGGTAATTCACCCCTCCACTTT. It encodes CASSRIMDRGNSPLHF.

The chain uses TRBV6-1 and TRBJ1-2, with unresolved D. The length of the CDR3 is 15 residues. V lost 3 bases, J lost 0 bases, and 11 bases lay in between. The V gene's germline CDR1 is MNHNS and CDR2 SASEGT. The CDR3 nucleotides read TGTGCCAGCAGTGAGGTACTTTTAGCTAACTATGGCTACACCTTC. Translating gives CASSEVLLANYGYTF.

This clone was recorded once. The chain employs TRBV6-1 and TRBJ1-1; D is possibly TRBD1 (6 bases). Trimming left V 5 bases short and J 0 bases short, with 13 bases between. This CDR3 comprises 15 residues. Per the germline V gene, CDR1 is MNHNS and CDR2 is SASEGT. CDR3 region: CASSPGQTLNTEAFF. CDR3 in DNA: TGTGCCAGCAGTCCCGGACAGACGCTGAACACTGAAGCTTTCTTT.

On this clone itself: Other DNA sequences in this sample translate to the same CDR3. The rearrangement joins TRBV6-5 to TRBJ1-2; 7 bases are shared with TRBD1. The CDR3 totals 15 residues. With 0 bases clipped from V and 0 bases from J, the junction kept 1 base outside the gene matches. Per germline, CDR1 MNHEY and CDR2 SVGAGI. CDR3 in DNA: TGTGCCAGCAGTTACTCTGGGACAGCTAACTATGGCTACACCTTC. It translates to CASSYSGTANYGYTF.

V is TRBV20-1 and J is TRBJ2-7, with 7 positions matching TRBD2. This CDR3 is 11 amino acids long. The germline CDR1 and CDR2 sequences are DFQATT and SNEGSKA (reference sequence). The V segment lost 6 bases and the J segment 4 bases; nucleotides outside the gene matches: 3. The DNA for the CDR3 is TGCAGTGCCTGGGGGGGGTACGAGCAGTACTTC. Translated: CSAWGGYEQYF.

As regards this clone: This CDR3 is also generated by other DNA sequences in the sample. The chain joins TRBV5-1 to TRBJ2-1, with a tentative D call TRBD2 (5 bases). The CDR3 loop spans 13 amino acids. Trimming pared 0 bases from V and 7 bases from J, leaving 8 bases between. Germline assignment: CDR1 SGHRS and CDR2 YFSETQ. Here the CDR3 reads CASSLGRANEQFF. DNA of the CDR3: TGCGCCAGCAGCTTGGGGCGGGCGAATGAGCAGTTCTTC.

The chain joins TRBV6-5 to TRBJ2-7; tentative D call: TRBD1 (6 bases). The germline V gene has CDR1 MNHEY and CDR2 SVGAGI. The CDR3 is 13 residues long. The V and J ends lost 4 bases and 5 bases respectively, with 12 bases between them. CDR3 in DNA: TGTGCCAGCAGTTTCACAGGGCAGCACGAGCAGTACTTC. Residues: CASSFTGQHEQYF.

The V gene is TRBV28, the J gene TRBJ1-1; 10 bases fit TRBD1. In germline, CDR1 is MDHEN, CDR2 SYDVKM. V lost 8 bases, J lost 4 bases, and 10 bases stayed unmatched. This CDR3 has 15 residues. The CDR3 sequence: CASGVATGGITEAFF. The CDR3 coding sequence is TGTGCCAGCGGAGTGGCGACAGGGGGCATCACTGAAGCTTTCTTT.

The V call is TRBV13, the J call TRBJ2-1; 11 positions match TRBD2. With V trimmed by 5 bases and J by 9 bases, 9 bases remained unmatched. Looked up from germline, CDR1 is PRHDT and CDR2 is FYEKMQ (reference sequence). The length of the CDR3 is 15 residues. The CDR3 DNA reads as TGTGCCAGCAGCCATCGACTAGCGGGGTTGGGTGAGCAGTTCTTC. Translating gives CASSHRLAGLGEQFF.

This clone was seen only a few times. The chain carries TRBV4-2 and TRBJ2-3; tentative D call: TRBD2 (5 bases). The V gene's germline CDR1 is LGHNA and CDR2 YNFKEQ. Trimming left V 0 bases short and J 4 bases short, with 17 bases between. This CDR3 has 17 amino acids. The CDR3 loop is CASSQDRSSRRSDTQYF. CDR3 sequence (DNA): TGTGCCAGCAGCCAAGATCGGAGTAGTAGGAGGTCAGATACGCAGTATTTT.

This chain's CDR3 is CASSPSGPSSYEQYF. Written as DNA, the CDR3 is TGTGCCAGCTCACCTAGCGGGCCAAGCTCCTACGAGCAGTACTTC. V and J are TRBV18 and TRBJ2-7; 7 nucleotides align to TRBD2. Germline V gives CDR1 KGHSH, CDR2 LQKENI. J was trimmed by 0 bases and V by 3 bases; bases with no gene match: 5. This CDR3 has 15 residues.

The DNA of the CDR3 is TGTGCCACCCCGATCGGGGGGGCTGAGGGAGAGACCCAGTACTTC. It is translated as CATPIGGAEGETQYF. V gene TRBV19 combines with J gene TRBJ2-5; TRBD2 matches 8 bases. This CDR3 spans 15 amino acids. The germline CDR1 and CDR2 sequences are LNHDA and SQIVND (reference sequence). J was trimmed by 4 bases and V by 10 bases; bases with no gene match: 14.

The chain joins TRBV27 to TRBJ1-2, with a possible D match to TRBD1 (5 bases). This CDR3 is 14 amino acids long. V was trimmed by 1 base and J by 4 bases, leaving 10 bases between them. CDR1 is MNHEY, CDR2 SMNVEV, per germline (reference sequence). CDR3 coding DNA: TGTGCCAGCAGTTTATTGGGGGGGTCCTATGGCTACACCTTC. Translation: CASSLLGGSYGYTF.

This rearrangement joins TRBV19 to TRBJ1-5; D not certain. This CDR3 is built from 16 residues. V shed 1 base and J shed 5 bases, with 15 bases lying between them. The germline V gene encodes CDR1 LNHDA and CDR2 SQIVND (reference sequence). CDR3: CASSIGLRVPDQPQHF. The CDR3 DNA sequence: TGTGCCAGTAGTATAGGTCTGCGAGTACCCGATCAGCCCCAGCATTTT. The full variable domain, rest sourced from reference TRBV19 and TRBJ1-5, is DGGITQSPKYLFRKEGQNVTLSCEQNLNHDAMYWYRQDPGQGLRLIYYSQIVNDFQKGDIAEGYSVSREKKESFPLTVTSAQKNPTAFYLCASSIGLRVPDQPQHFGDGTRLSIL.